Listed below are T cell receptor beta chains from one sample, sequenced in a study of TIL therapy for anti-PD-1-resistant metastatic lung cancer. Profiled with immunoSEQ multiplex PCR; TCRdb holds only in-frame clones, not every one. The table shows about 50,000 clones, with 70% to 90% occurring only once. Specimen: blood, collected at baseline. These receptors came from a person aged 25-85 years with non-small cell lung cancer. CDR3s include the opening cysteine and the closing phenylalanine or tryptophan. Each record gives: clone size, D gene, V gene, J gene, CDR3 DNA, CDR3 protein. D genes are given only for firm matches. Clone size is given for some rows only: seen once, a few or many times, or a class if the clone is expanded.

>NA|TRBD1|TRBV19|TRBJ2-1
TGTGCCAGTACCAAGATTACCGGGACAGGGGGCTACAATGAGCAGTTCTTC
CASTKITGTGGYNEQFF
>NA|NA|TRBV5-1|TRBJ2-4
TGCGCCAGCAGCTCCTCTCGCGACAGTTCTAACATTCAGTACTTC
CASSSSRDSSNIQYF
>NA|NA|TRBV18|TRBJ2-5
TGTGCCAGCTCACCGGGCATCGCACCTGGGGAGACCCAGTACTTC
CASSPGIAPGETQYF
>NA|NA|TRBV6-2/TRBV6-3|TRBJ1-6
TGTGCCAGCAGCTCCTCACCCAACCGGGACCGAAATAATTCACCCCTCCACTTT
CASSSSPNRDRNNSPLHF
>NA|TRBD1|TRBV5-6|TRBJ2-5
TGTGCCAGCAGCTTGGGGCCGGGACAGGGGTTGAGGGAGACCCAGTACTTC
CASSLGPGQGLRETQYF
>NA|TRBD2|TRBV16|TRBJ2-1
TGTGCCAGCAGCCAATCGGGACTAGTCCACAATGAGCAGTTCTTC
CASSQSGLVHNEQFF
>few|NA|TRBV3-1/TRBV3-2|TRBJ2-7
TGTGCCAGCAGCCAGGGGAGCGAGCAGTACTTC
CASSQGSEQYF
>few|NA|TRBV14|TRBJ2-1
TGTGCCAGCAGCCAAGGACGGAACTCCTACAATGAGCAGTTCTTC
CASSQGRNSYNEQFF
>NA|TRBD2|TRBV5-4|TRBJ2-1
TGTGCCAGCAGCTTGGCGAGTGCAGCGGGAGTAGGCAATGAGCAGTTCTTC
CASSLASAAGVGNEQFF
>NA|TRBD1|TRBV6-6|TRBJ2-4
TGTGCCAGCATATTGACAGGGACGGAAAACATTCAGTACTTC
CASILTGTENIQYF
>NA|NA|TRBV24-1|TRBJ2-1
TGTGCCACCAGTGAGAAACAGGGTGGCCACAATGAGCAGTTCTTC
CATSEKQGGHNEQFF
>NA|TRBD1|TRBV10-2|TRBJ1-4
TGCGCCAGCAGTGATAGGACAGGGAGCGAAAAACTGTTTTTT
CASSDRTGSEKLFF
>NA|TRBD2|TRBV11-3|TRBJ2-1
TGTGCCAGCAGCTTAGCTAGCGGGGCTTTTGATGAGCAGTTCTTC
CASSLASGAFDEQFF
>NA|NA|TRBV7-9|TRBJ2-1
TGTGCCAGCAGCTACACTAGTTCTGATGAGCAGTTCTTC
CASSYTSSDEQFF
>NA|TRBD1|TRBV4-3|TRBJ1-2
TGCGCCAGCAGCCCGAAACCCGGGACAGCACACTATGGCTACACCTTC
CASSPKPGTAHYGYTF
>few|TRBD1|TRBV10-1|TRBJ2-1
TGCGCCAGCAGTCCCGGGACAGGGGACAATGAGCAGTTCTTC
CASSPGTGDNEQFF
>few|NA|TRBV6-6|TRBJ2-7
TGTGCCAGCAGTCAAGGGACCAGTAGGAGCGAGCAGTACTTC
CASSQGTSRSEQYF
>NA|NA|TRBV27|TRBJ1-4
TGTGCCAGCAGTCCTCTCGGGGGTGGTGAAAAACTGTTTTTT
CASSPLGGGEKLFF